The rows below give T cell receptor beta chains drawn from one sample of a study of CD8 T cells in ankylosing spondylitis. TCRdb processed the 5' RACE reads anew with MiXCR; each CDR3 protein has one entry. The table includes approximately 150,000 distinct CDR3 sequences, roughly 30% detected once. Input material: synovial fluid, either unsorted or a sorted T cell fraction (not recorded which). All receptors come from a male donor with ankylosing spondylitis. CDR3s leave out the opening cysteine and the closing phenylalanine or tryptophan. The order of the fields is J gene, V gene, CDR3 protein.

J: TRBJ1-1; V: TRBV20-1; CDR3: SASRTGGEAF
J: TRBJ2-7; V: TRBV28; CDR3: ASTDRTYEQY
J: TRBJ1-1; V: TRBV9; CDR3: ASSRMGTGVLTEAF
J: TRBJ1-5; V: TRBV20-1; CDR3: SARGADQPQH
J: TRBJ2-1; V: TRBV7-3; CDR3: ASSSQGEQF
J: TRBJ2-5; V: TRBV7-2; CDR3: ASSPSTSAYQETQY
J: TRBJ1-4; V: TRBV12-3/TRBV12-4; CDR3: ASRRSDEKLF
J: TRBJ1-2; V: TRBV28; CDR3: ASRRPGYGYT
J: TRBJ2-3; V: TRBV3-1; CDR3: ASSQGVVDTQY
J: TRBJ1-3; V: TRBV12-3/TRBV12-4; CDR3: ASRRGSGNTIY
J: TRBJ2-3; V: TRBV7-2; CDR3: ASRPARLYSGDTQY
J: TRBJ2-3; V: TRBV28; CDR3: ASSLYGARGGRAY
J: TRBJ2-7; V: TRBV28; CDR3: ASSSPGTSGAYEQY
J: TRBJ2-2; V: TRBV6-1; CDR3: ASRGTGGTGELF
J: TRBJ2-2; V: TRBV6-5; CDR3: ASSYVGTGELFF
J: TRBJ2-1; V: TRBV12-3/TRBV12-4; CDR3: ASSVDVAYNEQF
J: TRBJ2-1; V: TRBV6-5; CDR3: ATYGGNEQF
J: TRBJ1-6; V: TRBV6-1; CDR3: ASTMVRMGSPLH
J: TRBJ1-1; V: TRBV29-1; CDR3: SVEKNDLNTEAF